This record concerns one TCR beta chain sequence. Its specificity is not known. The sample comes from a study of cytomegalovirus exposure and HLA in healthy donors. Study-level information: Some 90 million unique TCRs from HLA-typed donors were held in an early data release. Most genotyped donors, around 86% of 398, had Caucasian-associated genetic ancestry.

The PCR made use of 60 Vbeta and 13 Jbeta primers. The method was immunoSEQ multiplex PCR; TCRdb's version includes in-frame clones alone and lacks a portion of them. The sample contains about 190,000 clones, more than 70% of which appear only once. Whole-study results and caveats: In a later analysis, across HLA loci, associated TCR counts were highest for DRB1, lowest for HLA-C. There were several of the most significant clusters that appeared linked to common viral pathogens in a later analysis.

The sequence was collected from a middle-aged man in good health and CMV-seropositive. Input material: PBMCs.

In DNA form, the CDR3 reads TGCGCCAGCAGCTTGGTTGGCGGGAAGAACACTGAAGCTTTCTTT. This gives the protein CASSLVGGKNTEAFF. The J gene is TRBJ1-1, the V gene TRBV5-1; D call uncertain. Trimming cost V 0 bases and J 1 base, with 10 bases left between them. The length of the CDR3 is 15 residues. Germline values: CDR1 SGHRS, CDR2 YFSETQ.